The 9 T cell receptor beta chains below were found in one sample sequenced in a study of blood T cell repertoires in COVID-19. The method was immunoSEQ multiplex PCR; TCRdb's version includes in-frame clones alone and lacks a portion of them. The table shows about 130,000 clones, with less than 90% occurring only once. The sequencing sample was made of peripheral blood. The receptors derive from an elderly woman with acute or convalescent COVID-19.

The chain carries TRBV10-2 and TRBJ1-5, with 7 positions matching TRBD1. J gave up 7 bases and V 9 bases, and 9 bases lay outside the gene matches. CDR3 size: 13 residues. The germline V gene encodes CDR1 WSHSY and CDR2 SAAADI. CDR3 amino acids: CASYRGGGQPQHF. CDR3 nucleotides: TGCGCCAGTTACAGGGGTGGAGGGCAGCCCCAGCATTTT.

The table lists this clone with a count of one. J is TRBJ2-5 and V is TRBV15; 7 bases agree with TRBD2. The CDR3 is 14 amino acids. Losses at the gene ends were 5 bases for V and 5 bases for J; bases not matched to a gene: 8. Germline V gene data show CDR1 as LNHNV and CDR2 as YYDKDF (reference sequence). The CDR3 DNA sequence: TGTGCCACCAGCGGTGGGGGGGGTCGGGAGACCCAGTACTTC. It codes for CATSGGGGRETQYF.

The chain couples TRBV5-4 to TRBJ2-3; no clear D gene. This CDR3 spans 16 amino acids. The V end was cut by 0 bases, the J end by 6 bases, with 17 bases between. Looked up from germline, CDR1 is SGHNT and CDR2 is YYREEE (reference sequence). CDR3 in DNA: TGTGCCAGCAGCTTGGGTCTAGTTCTTAGATCGGATACGCAGTATTTT. This codes for CASSLGLVLRSDTQYF.

The chain combines TRBV6-1 with TRBJ2-7, with 7 bases that match TRBD2. The CDR3 has 14 amino acids. Germline-derived CDR1 and CDR2 are MNHNS and SASEGT. J lost 5 bases, V lost 5 bases, and 9 bases had no gene match. The CDR3 here is CASSYSRGDHEQYV. Written as DNA, the CDR3 is TGTGCCAGCAGTTATTCCCGGGGGGATCACGAGCAGTACGTC.

This clone was counted once. The chain couples TRBV7-9 to TRBJ1-6, with D perhaps matching TRBD1 (6 bases). The CDR3 extends over 14 amino acids. Germline V lookup: CDR1 SEHNR, CDR2 FQNEAQ (reference sequence). The ends were cut back, 1 base at V and 10 bases at J, with 11 bases in the middle. As DNA, the CDR3 is TGTGCCAGCAGCTTAGGTGGGGGCCGATCACCCCTCCACTTT. It encodes CASSLGGGRSPLHF.

This sequence joins TRBV18 and TRBJ1-1, with D perhaps TRBD1 (5 bases). From germline, CDR1 is KGHSH and CDR2 LQKENI. V was cut by 3 bases and J by 0 bases, with 14 bases left in between. The CDR3 length is 16 residues. The chain's CDR3 is CASSPLRQSMNTEAFF. Here the CDR3 DNA reads TGTGCCAGCTCACCCCTACGACAGTCCATGAACACTGAAGCTTTCTTT.

A single count supports this clone. This sequence joins TRBV6-5 and TRBJ2-7; the D gene is possibly TRBD1 (8 bases). The CDR3 covers 14 residues. Trimming stripped 4 bases from V and 5 bases from J, with 15 bases between. Germline loops: CDR1 MNHEY, CDR2 SVGAGI. CDR3 amino acids: CASSLRTGTNEQYF. The CDR3 DNA reads as TGTGCCAGCAGTTTACGGACAGGGACTAACGAGCAGTACTTC.

This sequence joins TRBV4-1 and TRBJ1-4; TRBD1 might be the D (6 bases). This CDR3 has 17 residues. V was pared by 0 bases and J by 8 bases, with 19 bases between. CDR1 is MGHRA and CDR2 is YSYEKL in the germline V gene. The DNA for the CDR3 is TGCGCCAGCAGCCAAGATTCCCCGGACAGTTCTCCGGAAAAACTGTTTTTT. Its translation is CASSQDSPDSSPEKLFF.

Only a few counts were recorded for this clone. This chain joins TRBV18 and TRBJ1-1, with a tentative D call TRBD1 (6 bases). CDR1 and CDR2 (germline): KGHSH, LQKENI. CDR3 size: 15 residues. V lost 3 bases, J lost 3 bases, and 14 bases lay in between. CDR3 amino acids: CASSPRAGADTEAFF. CDR3 DNA: TGTGCCAGCTCACCTCGGGCAGGGGCGGACACTGAAGCTTTCTTT.